This T cell receptor beta chain was captured by sequencing in a study of T-cell reconstitution after alpha-beta-depleted transplantation in children. CDR1 and CDR2 from the germline V gene are MNHNY and SVGAGI (reference sequence). Trimming shortened V by 8 bases and J by 5 bases, and 9 bases separated the two germline ends. The CDR3 has 12 residues. The TCRbeta library incorporated unique molecular identifiers. MiXCR, applied by TCRdb to the PCR reads, yields one record per CDR3 protein. The profile covers approximately 340,000 distinct CDR3 sequences, with about a tenth appearing a single time and 2% to 2.5% taken by the ten largest.

Sequencing used PBMCs from the stem cell graft donor, obtained from the stem cell graft. The rearrangement links TRBV6-6 to TRBJ2-2, with a weak D call TRBD1 (5 bases). The sequence came from a human donor who donated a stem cell graft to a child with acute lymphoblastic leukemia. CDR3 amino acids: CASPTVTGELFF. The CDR3 region has the DNA TGTGCCAGCCCGACAGTGACCGGGGAGCTGTTTTTT.